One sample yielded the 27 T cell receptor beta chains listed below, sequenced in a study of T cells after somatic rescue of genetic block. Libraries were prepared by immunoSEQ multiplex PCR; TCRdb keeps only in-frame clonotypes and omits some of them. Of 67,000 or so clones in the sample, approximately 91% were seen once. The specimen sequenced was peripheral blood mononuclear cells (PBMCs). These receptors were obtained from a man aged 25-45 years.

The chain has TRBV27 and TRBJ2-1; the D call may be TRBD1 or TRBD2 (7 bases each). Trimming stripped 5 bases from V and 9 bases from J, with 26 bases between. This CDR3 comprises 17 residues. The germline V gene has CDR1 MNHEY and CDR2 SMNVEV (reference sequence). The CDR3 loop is CASSPPRGRGLIREQFF. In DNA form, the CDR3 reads TGTGCCAGCAGTCCGCCCAGGGGGAGGGGGTTAATCCGTGAGCAGTTCTTC.

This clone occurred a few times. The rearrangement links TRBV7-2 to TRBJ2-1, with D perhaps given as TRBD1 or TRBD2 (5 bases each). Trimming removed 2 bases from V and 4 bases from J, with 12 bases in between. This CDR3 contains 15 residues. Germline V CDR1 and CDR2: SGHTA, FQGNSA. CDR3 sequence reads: CASSLRGDVYNEQFF. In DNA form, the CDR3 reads TGTGCCAGCAGCTTAAGAGGGGACGTTTACAATGAGCAGTTCTTC.

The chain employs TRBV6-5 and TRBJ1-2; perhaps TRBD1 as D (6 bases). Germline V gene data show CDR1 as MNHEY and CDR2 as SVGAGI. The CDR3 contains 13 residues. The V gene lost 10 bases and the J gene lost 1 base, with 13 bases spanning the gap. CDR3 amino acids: CATIRGHNYGYTF. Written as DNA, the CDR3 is TGTGCCACCATCCGGGGGCATAACTATGGCTACACCTTC.

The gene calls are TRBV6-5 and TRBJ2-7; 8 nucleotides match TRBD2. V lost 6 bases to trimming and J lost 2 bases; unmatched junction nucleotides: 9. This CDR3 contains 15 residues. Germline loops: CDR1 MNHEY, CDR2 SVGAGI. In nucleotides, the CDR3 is TGTGCCAGCAGGGAACCGGGACTAGGGGCCTACGAGCAGTACTTC. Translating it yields CASREPGLGAYEQYF.

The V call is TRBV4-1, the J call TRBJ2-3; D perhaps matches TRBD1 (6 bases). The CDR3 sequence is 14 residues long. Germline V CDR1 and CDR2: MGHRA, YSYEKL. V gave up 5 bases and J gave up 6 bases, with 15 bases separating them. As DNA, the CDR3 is TGCGCCAGCAGCGTTTACAGGGACCCGGATACGCAGTATTTT. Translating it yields CASSVYRDPDTQYF.

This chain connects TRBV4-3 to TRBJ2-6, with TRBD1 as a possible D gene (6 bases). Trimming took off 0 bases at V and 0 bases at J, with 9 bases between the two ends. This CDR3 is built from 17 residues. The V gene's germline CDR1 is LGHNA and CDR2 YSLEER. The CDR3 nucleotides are TGCGCCAGCAGCCAAGATGGGGGCGGCTCTGGGGCCAACGTCCTGACTTTC. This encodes CASSQDGGGSGANVLTF.

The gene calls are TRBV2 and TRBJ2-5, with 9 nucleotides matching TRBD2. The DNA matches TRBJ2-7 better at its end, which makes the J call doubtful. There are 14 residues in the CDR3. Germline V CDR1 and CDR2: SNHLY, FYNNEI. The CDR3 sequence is CASRPGLAHHEQYF. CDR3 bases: TGTGCCAGCAGGCCGGGACTAGCCCACCACGAGCAGTACTTC.

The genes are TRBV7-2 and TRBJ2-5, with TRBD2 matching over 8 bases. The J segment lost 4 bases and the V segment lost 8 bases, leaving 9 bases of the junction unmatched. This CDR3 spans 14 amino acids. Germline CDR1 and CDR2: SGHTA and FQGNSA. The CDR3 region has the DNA TGTGCCAGCTCTCGAGCGGGAGTTGGAGAGACCCAGTACTTC. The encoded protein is CASSRAGVGETQYF.

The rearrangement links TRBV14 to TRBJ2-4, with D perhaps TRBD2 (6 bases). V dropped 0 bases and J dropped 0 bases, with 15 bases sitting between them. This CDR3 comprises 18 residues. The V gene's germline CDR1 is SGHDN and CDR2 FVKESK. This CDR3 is CASSQERGGLGAKNIQYF. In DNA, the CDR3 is TGTGCCAGCAGCCAAGAACGGGGAGGCTTGGGAGCCAAAAACATTCAGTACTTC.

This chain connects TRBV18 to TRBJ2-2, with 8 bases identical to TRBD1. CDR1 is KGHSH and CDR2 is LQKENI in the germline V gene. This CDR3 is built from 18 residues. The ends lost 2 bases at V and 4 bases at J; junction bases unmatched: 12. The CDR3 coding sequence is TGTGCCAGCTCACCAGGACAGGGCCCCCCACCAACCACCGGGGAGCTGTTTTTT. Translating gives CASSPGQGPPPTTGELFF.

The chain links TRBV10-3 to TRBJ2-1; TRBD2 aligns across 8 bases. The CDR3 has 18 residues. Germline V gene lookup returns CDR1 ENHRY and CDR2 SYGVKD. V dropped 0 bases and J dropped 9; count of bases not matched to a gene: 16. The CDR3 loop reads CAISESTFSGGPRIEQFF. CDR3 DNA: TGTGCCATCAGTGAGTCGACTTTTTCGGGAGGGCCAAGGATTGAGCAGTTCTTC.

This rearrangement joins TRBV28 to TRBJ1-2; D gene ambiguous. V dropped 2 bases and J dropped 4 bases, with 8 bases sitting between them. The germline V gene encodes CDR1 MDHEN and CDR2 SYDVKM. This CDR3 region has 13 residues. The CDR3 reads CASSLGGGYGYTF. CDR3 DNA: TGTGCCAGCAGTTTAGGCGGAGGCTATGGCTACACCTTC.

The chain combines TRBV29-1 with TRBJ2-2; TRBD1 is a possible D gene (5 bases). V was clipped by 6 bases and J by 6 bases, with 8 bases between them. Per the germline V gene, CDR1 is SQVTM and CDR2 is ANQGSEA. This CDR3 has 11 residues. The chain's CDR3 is CSVKGSGELFF. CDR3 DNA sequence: TGCAGCGTCAAGGGGTCCGGGGAGCTGTTTTTT.

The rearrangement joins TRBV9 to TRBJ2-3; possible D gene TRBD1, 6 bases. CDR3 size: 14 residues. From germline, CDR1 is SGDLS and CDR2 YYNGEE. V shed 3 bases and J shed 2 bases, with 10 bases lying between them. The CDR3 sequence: CASSEDSHTDTQYF. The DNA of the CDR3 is TGTGCCAGCAGCGAGGACAGTCACACAGATACGCAGTATTTT.

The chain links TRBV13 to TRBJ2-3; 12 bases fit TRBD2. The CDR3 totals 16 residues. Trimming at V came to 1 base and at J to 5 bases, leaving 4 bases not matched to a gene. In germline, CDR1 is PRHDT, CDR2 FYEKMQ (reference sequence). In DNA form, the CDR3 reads TGTGCCAGCAGCTTAGCCGGACTAGCGGGAAGAGATACGCAGTATTTT. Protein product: CASSLAGLAGRDTQYF.

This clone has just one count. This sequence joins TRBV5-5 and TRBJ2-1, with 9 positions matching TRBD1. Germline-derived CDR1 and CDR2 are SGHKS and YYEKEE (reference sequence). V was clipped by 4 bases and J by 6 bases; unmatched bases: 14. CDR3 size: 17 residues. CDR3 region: CASSPVGGTGSPNEQFF. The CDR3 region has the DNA TGTGCCAGCAGCCCGGTGGGCGGGACAGGGTCCCCCAATGAGCAGTTCTTC.

Here the CDR3 DNA reads TGTGCCACCAGCCTTCTGGGTCCGGATACGCAGTATTTT. Translating gives CATSLLGPDTQYF. The chain links TRBV15 to TRBJ2-3; D not resolved. V was pared by 5 bases and J by 6 bases, with 12 bases between. This CDR3 is 13 amino acids long. CDR1 and CDR2 from the germline V gene are LNHNV and YYDKDF (reference sequence).

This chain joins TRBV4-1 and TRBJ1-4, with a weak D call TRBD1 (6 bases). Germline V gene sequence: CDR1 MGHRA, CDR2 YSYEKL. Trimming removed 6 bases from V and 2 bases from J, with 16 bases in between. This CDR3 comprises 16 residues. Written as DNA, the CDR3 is TGCGCCAGCAGGCAGGCGGCGGGGGGCACTAATGAAAAACTGTTTTTT. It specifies CASRQAAGGTNEKLFF.

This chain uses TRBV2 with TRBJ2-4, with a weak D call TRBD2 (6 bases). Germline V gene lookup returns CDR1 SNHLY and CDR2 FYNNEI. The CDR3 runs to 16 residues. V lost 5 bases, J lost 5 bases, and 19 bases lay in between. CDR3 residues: CASSRHGTSRQNIQYF. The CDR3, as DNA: TGTGCCAGCAGTCGACACGGTACTAGCAGACAAAACATTCAGTACTTC.

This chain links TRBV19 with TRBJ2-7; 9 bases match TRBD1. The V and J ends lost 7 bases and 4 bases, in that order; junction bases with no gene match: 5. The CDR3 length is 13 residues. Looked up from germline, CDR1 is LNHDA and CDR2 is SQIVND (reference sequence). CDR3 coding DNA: TGTGCCAGTAAAGGGACAGGGTCGTACGAGCAGTACTTC. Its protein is CASKGTGSYEQYF.

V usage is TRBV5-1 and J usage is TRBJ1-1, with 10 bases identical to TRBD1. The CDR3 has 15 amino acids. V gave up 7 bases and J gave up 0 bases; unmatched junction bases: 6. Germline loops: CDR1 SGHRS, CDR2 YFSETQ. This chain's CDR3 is CASRPGQGMNTEAFF. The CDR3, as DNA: TGCGCCAGCCGCCCGGGACAGGGGATGAACACTGAAGCTTTCTTT.

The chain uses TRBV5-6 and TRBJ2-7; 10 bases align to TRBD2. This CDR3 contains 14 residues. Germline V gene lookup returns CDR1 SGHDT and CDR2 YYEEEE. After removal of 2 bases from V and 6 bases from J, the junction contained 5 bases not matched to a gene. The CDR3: CASSFIAGGREQYF. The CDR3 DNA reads TGTGCCAGCAGCTTCATAGCGGGAGGACGCGAGCAGTACTTC.

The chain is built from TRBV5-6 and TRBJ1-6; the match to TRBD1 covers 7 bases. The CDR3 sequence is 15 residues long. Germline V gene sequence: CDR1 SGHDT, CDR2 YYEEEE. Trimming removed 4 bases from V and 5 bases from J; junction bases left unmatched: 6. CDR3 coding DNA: TGTGCCAGCAGCCCACGGACAGGTCATAATTCACCCCTCCACTTT. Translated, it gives CASSPRTGHNSPLHF.

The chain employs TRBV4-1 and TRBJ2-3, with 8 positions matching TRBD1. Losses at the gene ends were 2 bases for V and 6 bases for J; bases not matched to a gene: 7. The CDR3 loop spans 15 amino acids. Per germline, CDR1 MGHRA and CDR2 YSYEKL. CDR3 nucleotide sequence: TGCGCCAGCAGCCAAACGGCAGGGGGCAGGGATACGCAGTATTTT. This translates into CASSQTAGGRDTQYF.

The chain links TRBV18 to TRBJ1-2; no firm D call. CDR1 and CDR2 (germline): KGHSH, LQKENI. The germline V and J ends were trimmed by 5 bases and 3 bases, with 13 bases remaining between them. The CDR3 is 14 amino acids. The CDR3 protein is CASSGREGHYGYTF. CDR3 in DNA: TGTGCCAGCTCAGGCCGGGAAGGCCACTATGGCTACACCTTC.

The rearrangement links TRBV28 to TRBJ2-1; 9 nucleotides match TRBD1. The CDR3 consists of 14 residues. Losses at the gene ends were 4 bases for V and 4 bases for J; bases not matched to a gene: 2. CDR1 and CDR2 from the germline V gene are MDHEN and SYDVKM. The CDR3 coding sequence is TGTGCCAGCAGTTGGGACAGGGAATACAATGAGCAGTTCTTC. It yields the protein CASSWDREYNEQFF.

DNA of the CDR3: TGTGCCACTAGCGGGAGCTCCTACAATGAGCAGTTCTTC. It encodes CATSGSSYNEQFF. The genes are TRBV10-3 and TRBJ2-1; 10 bases map to TRBD2. After removal of 10 bases from V and 0 bases from J, the junction contained 0 bases not matched to a gene. The CDR3 loop spans 13 amino acids. Per germline, CDR1 ENHRY and CDR2 SYGVKD.